The clone carrying this T cell receptor beta chain was seen a handful of times. The record originates from a study of blood T cell repertoires in COVID-19. Study-wide background: The origin of the acute and convalescent COVID-19 samples was the United States, Italy and Spain.

Ages ranged from about 18 to 89 years, with residence in some 25 US areas. Study processing details: Reference gene primer amplification gave nucleated cell count estimates. Profiling relied on immunoSEQ multiplex PCR, and the TCRdb table lists in-frame clones only, not all of them. The V and J calls and the clone size are those of that table, but D and trimming were determined from the DNA. The sample lists approximately 300,000 clones; under 95% were seen once. Per the germline V gene, CDR1 is MDHEN and CDR2 is SYDVKM. This CDR3 comprises 14 residues. The V segment lost 6 bases and the J segment 3 bases; nucleotides outside the gene matches: 4.

Specimen: PBMCs or T cells enriched from blood (not recorded which). The TCR was taken from a woman aged 25 to 39 who had recovered from COVID-19. The gene calls are TRBV28 and TRBJ1-4; TRBD1 aligns across 7 bases. The CDR3 here is CASRYGTANEKLFF. For the CDR3, the DNA is TGTGCCAGCAGATACGGGACAGCTAATGAAAAACTGTTTTTT. The entire variable domain, with the rest obtained from reference TRBV28 and TRBJ1-4, is as follows: DVKVTQSSRYLVKRTGEKVFLECVQDMDHENMFWYRQDPGLGLRLIYFSYDVKMKEKGDIPEGYSVSREKKERFSLILESASTNQTSMYLCASRYGTANEKLFFGSGTQLSVL.